These 23 T cell receptor beta chains were all obtained from the same sample, sequenced in a study of T cell responses to AZD1222 COVID-19 vaccine. Method: immunoSEQ multiplex PCR; TCRdb's copy keeps in-frame clones and lacks some. This table holds roughly 130,000 clones, roughly 88% found once. Here the sequenced sample was peripheral blood, taken on day 0 of MenACWY control vaccination. These receptors were collected from an adult in good health.

V gene TRBV18 combines with J gene TRBJ1-1; D ambiguous. CDR1 and CDR2 (germline): KGHSH, LQKENI. The V end lost 6 bases, the J end lost 1 base, and 21 bases lay between the germline ends. The CDR3 runs 17 residues. CDR3 in DNA: TGTGCCAGCTCCCCTAATGGGTCTGGCGCTAGGAACACTGAAGCTTTCTTT. This gives the protein CASSPNGSGARNTEAFF.

The CDR3 sequence: CASSREGTYEQYF. In DNA form, the CDR3 reads TGCGCCAGCTCTAGGGAGGGCACCTACGAGCAGTACTTC. The rearrangement joins TRBV5-1 to TRBJ2-7; TRBD2 matches 7 bases. This CDR3 is built from 13 residues. The J segment lost 2 bases and the V segment lost 7 bases, leaving 6 bases of the junction unmatched. Germline V gene sequence: CDR1 SGHRS, CDR2 YFSETQ.

The chain employs TRBV5-4 and TRBJ2-7, with a possible D match to TRBD2 (6 bases). This CDR3 has 15 residues. V dropped 4 bases and J dropped 1 base, with 15 bases sitting between them. Germline CDR1 and CDR2: SGHNT and YYREEE (reference sequence). This chain's CDR3 is CASSQRVEGSYEQYF. The CDR3 bases are TGTGCCAGCAGCCAGCGGGTCGAGGGGTCCTACGAGCAGTACTTC. Full variable domain (missing parts from reference TRBV5-4 and TRBJ2-7): ETGVTQSPTHLIKTRGQQVTLRCSSQSGHNTVSWYQQALGQGPQFIFQYYREEENGRGNFPPRFSGLQFPNYSSELNVNALELDDSALYLCASSQRVEGSYEQYFGPGTRLTVT.

V is TRBV9 and J is TRBJ2-7; 7 bases line up with TRBD2. This CDR3 region has 14 residues. Germline assignment: CDR1 SGDLS and CDR2 YYNGEE. The V and J ends lost 3 bases and 2 bases, in that order; junction bases with no gene match: 5. CDR3 region: CASSAGTTAYEQYF. The CDR3 coding sequence is TGTGCCAGCAGCGCCGGGACTACCGCCTACGAGCAGTACTTC.

This clone has only one observation. V and J are TRBV7-3 and TRBJ2-7; 12 nucleotides agree with TRBD1. V lost 2 bases, J lost 4 bases, and 3 bases stayed unmatched. This CDR3 spans 15 amino acids. Germline CDR1 is SGHTA and CDR2 is FQGTGA. CDR3 nucleotides: TGTGCCAGCAGCTTAGGGACAGGGGGCGCGTACGAGCAGTACTTC. Amino acids: CASSLGTGGAYEQYF.

The V call is TRBV11-2, the J call TRBJ2-1; TRBD2 matches at 7 bases. Trimming cost V 3 bases and J 7 bases; bases outside gene matches: 6. CDR1 and CDR2 (germline): SGHAT, FQNNGV. CDR3 length: 14 residues. The CDR3 nucleotides read TGTGCCAGCAGCTTGGCGGGAGCACGGAATGAGCAGTTCTTC. As protein: CASSLAGARNEQFF. Together with reference TRBV11-2 and TRBJ2-1, the CDR3 gives the full variable domain: EAGVAQSPRYKIIEKRQSVAFWCNPISGHATLYWYQQILGQGPKLLIQFQNNGVVDDSQLPKDRFSAERLKGVDSTLKIQPAKLEDSAVYLCASSLAGARNEQFFGPGTRLTVL.

The chain joins TRBV9 to TRBJ2-7; 11 nucleotides line up with TRBD2. The V gene's germline CDR1 is SGDLS and CDR2 YYNGEE. The V and J ends lost 5 bases and 5 bases, in that order; junction bases with no gene match: 9. This CDR3 region has 15 residues. CDR3 sequence reads: CASSPYSGRADEQYF. The CDR3, as DNA: TGTGCCAGCAGTCCATATAGCGGGAGGGCGGACGAGCAGTACTTC. The full variable domain, in which reference TRBV9 and TRBJ2-7 provide the parts outside the CDR3, is DSGVTQTPKHLITATGQRVTLRCSPRSGDLSVYWYQQSLDQGLQFLIQYYNGEERAKGNILERFSAQQFPDLHSELNLSSLELGDSALYFCASSPYSGRADEQYFGPGTRLTVT.

This chain links TRBV4-2 with TRBJ1-1, with D tentatively TRBD1 (6 bases). V was cut by 0 bases and J by 5 bases, with 13 bases left in between. Germline CDR1 LGHNA, CDR2 YNFKEQ. The CDR3 totals 15 residues. The CDR3 DNA sequence: TGTGCCAGCAGCCAAGAGGGGGCCGGCGGGACTGAAGCTTTCTTT. Amino acids: CASSQEGAGGTEAFF.

The chain recombines TRBV18 with TRBJ1-3; a possible D gene is TRBD1 (6 bases). Germline CDR1 and CDR2: KGHSH and LQKENI. V lost 8 bases and J lost 0, with 17 bases in between. The CDR3 consists of 16 residues. In DNA form, the CDR3 reads TGTGCCAGCGCCTCAAGGGGGGATAACTCTGGAAACACCATATATTTT. Translation gives CASASRGDNSGNTIYF. Full variable domain (rest looked up from reference TRBV18 and TRBJ1-3): NAGVMQNPRHLVRRRGQEARLRCSPMKGHSHVYWYRQLPEEGLKFMVYLQKENIIDESGMPKERFSAEFPKEGPSILRIQQVVRGDSAAYFCASASRGDNSGNTIYFGEGSWLTVV.

The chain links TRBV10-3 to TRBJ2-7; 7 positions match TRBD1. This CDR3 is 19 amino acids long. The trim removed 4 bases at V and 3 bases at J, leaving 21 bases unmatched. Germline V gene lookup returns CDR1 ENHRY and CDR2 SYGVKD. The CDR3 protein is CAISAVRTGETKGDYEQYF. CDR3 nucleotides: TGTGCCATCAGTGCGGTAAGGACAGGAGAAACCAAAGGGGACTACGAGCAGTACTTC.

The rearrangement joins TRBV6-5 to TRBJ2-7, with 9 bases aligning to TRBD1. The ends lost 5 bases at V and 3 bases at J; junction bases unmatched: 5. CDR3 length: 14 amino acids. The germline V gene has CDR1 MNHEY and CDR2 SVGAGI. The CDR3 spells CASSPPGQGYEQYF. For the CDR3, the DNA is TGTGCCAGCAGTCCTCCGGGACAGGGCTACGAGCAGTACTTC.

The chain combines TRBV2 with TRBJ1-2, with 8 nucleotides matching TRBD1. Trimming cost V 5 bases and J 5 bases; bases outside gene matches: 7. Per the germline V gene, CDR1 is SNHLY and CDR2 is FYNNEI. The CDR3 contains 14 residues. The CDR3 here is CASSRGQGDYGYTF. The CDR3 DNA sequence: TGTGCCAGCAGTCGAGGACAGGGAGATTATGGCTACACCTTC. Variable domain in full (rest from reference TRBV2 and TRBJ1-2): EPEVTQTPSHQVTQMGQEVILRCVPISNHLYFYWYRQILGQKVEFLVSFYNNEISEKSEIFDDQFSVERPDGSNFTLKIRSTKLEDSAMYFCASSRGQGDYGYTFGSGTRLTVV.

The chain recombines TRBV2 with TRBJ1-4; D remains unclear. V dropped 8 bases and J dropped 2 bases, with 15 bases sitting between them. In germline, CDR1 is SNHLY, CDR2 FYNNEI. This CDR3 region has 15 residues. CDR3 sequence: CASGTHQGTNEKLFF. In DNA form, the CDR3 reads TGTGCCAGCGGAACCCACCAAGGGACTAATGAAAAACTGTTTTTT.

The V call is TRBV3-1 (or the pseudogene TRBV3-2), the J call TRBJ2-5; D not resolved. V lost 1 base and J lost 0, with 3 bases in between. Germline V gene lookup returns CDR1 LGHDT and CDR2 YNNKEL (reference sequence). There are 13 residues in the CDR3. CDR3 in DNA: TGTGCCAGCAGCCAAGGACACCAAGAGACCCAGTACTTC. This codes for CASSQGHQETQYF.

The chain has TRBV5-1 and TRBJ1-5; D uncertain. This CDR3 contains 15 residues. V dropped 0 bases and J dropped 0 bases, with 7 bases sitting between them. From germline, CDR1 is SGHRS and CDR2 YFSETQ. The CDR3 bases are TGCGCCAGCAGCTTGGTAGGAGATAGCAATCAGCCCCAGCATTTT. Its protein product is CASSLVGDSNQPQHF.

This clone was counted between two and nine times. The chain links TRBV27 to TRBJ2-2; D ambiguous. Germline CDR1 MNHEY, CDR2 SMNVEV (reference sequence). V was clipped by 3 bases and J by 1 base, with 12 bases between them. There are 16 residues in the CDR3. CDR3 nucleotides: TGTGCCAGCAGTTTGTTCGCCCTGAGGAACACCGGGGAGCTGTTTTTT. Protein: CASSLFALRNTGELFF.

The chain couples TRBV6-5 to TRBJ2-7; 9 bases fit TRBD2. V gave up 10 bases and J gave up 4 bases; unmatched junction bases: 11. Germline V CDR1 and CDR2: MNHEY, SVGAGI. The CDR3 totals 14 residues. The CDR3 protein is CATFGREGLYEQYF. The DNA for the CDR3 is TGTGCCACCTTTGGGCGGGAGGGCCTATACGAGCAGTACTTC.

The rearrangement uses TRBV11-2 and TRBJ2-1; possible D gene TRBD2, 6 bases. The CDR3 contains 12 residues. From germline, CDR1 is SGHAT and CDR2 FQNNGV. The V end lost 1 base, the J end lost 10 bases, and 8 bases lay between the germline ends. DNA for the CDR3: TGTGCCAGCAGCTTAGTGGGGGGAGAGCAGTTCTTC. It specifies CASSLVGGEQFF.

The chain combines TRBV24-1 with TRBJ2-3, with TRBD2 identical over 11 bases. The CDR3 spans 16 residues. CDR1 is KGHDR, CDR2 SFDVKD, per germline. V shed 4 bases, J shed 5 bases, and the junction held 7 bases outside the gene matches. In DNA form, the CDR3 reads TGTGCCACCAGTGAGTTAGCGGGAGGGACAAAAGATACGCAGTATTTT. Protein sequence: CATSELAGGTKDTQYF.

CDR3 DNA sequence: TGTGCCAGCCGCAGGCAGGAACTTAACACCGGGGAGCTGTTTTTT. The encoded protein is CASRRQELNTGELFF. The gene calls are TRBV6-5 and TRBJ2-2; the D is unclear. Per germline, CDR1 MNHEY and CDR2 SVGAGI. The ends were cut back, 8 bases at V and 2 bases at J, with 15 bases in the middle. This CDR3 has 15 amino acids.

This chain joins TRBV6-5 and TRBJ1-3; 8 bases match TRBD1. Looked up from germline, CDR1 is MNHEY and CDR2 is SVGAGI. After removal of 5 bases from V and 9 bases from J, the junction contained 9 bases not matched to a gene. The CDR3 runs to 14 residues. CDR3 in DNA: TGTGCCAGCAGTCCCGGACAGGGAGCAGGCACCATATATTTT. As protein: CASSPGQGAGTIYF.

As DNA, the CDR3 is TGTGCCAGCAGTTTCCGATCCGGGACCCCGACGGGTTACGAGCAGTACTTC. Amino acid sequence: CASSFRSGTPTGYEQYF. The rearrangement links TRBV27 to TRBJ2-7, with D perhaps TRBD1 or TRBD2 (5 bases each). The CDR3 covers 17 residues. Germline loops: CDR1 MNHEY, CDR2 SMNVEV (reference sequence). Between the trimmed V and J ends, which lost 3 bases and 4 bases, there was a span of 22 bases.

V usage is TRBV9 and J usage is TRBJ1-3; no clear D. The CDR3 totals 13 residues. The V end was cut by 4 bases, the J end by 3 bases, with 8 bases between. Germline values: CDR1 SGDLS, CDR2 YYNGEE. The CDR3 is CASSLRVGNTIYF. DNA for the CDR3: TGTGCCAGCAGCCTACGAGTTGGAAACACCATATATTTT. The full variable domain, in which reference TRBV9 and TRBJ1-3 provide the parts outside the CDR3, is DSGVTQTPKHLITATGQRVTLRCSPRSGDLSVYWYQQSLDQGLQFLIQYYNGEERAKGNILERFSAQQFPDLHSELNLSSLELGDSALYFCASSLRVGNTIYFGEGSWLTVV.